The TCR beta chain under discussion was sequenced for a study of CD8+ T cells in alopecia areata. Looked up from germline, CDR1 is SGHRS and CDR2 is YFSETQ. CDR3 size: 13 residues. V was pared by 0 bases and J by 6 bases, with 9 bases between. RNA extraction and reverse transcription yielded cDNA as sequencing template. The table came from immunoSEQ multiplex PCR; TCRdb's copy has only in-frame clones and leaves some out. The sample consists of around 200,000 clones, over 55% of them appearing once. This chain connects TRBV5-1 to TRBJ1-2, with a tentative D call TRBD1 (5 bases). The TCR was taken from a human donor with alopecia areata. Material: CD4+ T cells sorted from blood, obtained at week 0. The CDR3 loop reads CASSLAGRNGYTF. The CDR3, as DNA: TGCGCCAGCAGCTTGGCAGGGAGGAATGGCTACACCTTC.